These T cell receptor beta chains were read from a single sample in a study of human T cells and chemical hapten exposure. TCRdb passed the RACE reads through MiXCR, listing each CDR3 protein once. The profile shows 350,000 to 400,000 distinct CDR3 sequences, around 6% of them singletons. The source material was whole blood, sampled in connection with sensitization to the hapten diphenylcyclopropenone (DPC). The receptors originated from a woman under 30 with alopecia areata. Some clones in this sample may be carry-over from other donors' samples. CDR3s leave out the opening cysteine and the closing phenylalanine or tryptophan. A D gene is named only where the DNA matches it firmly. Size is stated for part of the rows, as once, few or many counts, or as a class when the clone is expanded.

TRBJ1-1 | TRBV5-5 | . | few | ASSFPLQGRAF
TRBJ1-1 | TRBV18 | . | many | ASSPPSGNTEAF
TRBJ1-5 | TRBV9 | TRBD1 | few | ASSELDRGPRAGQPQH
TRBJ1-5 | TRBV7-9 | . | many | ASSPGQSNEGPQH
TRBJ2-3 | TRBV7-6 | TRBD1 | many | ASSLVGTGTDTQY
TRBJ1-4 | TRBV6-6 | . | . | ASSYADSATNEKLF
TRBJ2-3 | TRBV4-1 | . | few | ASSQVGTGVLDTQY
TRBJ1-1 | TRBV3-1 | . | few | ASSRQGIEAF
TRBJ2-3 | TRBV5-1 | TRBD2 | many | ASSLEASGDTDTQY
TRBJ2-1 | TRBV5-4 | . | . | ASSPGQSSYNEQF
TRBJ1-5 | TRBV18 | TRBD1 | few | ASSPPGQGGSNQPQH
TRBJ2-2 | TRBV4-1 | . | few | ASSQEMAGRETGELF
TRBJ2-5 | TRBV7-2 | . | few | ASSPGRYQETQY
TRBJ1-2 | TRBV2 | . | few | ASSVLRTDPQGYT
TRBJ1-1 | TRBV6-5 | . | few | ASSYDWGDTEAF
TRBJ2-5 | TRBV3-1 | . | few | ASSIRGGEETQY
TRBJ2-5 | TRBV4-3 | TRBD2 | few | ASSQDTLAGGRQETQY
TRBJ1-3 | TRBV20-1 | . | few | SARRDSGTRGGNTIY
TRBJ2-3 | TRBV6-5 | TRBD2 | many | ASSYAFGVAGGYTQY
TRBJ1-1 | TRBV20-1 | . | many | STGPGAAEAF
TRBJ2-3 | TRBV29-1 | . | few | SVEDSISTPTDTQY
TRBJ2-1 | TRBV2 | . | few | AGRRGLEDEQF
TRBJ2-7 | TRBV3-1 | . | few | ASSQRPNEQY
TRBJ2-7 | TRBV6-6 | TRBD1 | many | ASSRTGVSSYEQY
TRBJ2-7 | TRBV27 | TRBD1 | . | ASSVRDRSYEQY
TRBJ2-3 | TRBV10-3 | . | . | AISDWGATDTQY
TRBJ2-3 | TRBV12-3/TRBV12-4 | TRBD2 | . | ASSLGGSGDSTDTQY
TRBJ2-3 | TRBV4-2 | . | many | ASSQAVSAGRGTDTQY
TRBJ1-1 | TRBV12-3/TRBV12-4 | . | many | ASSLVGLNTEAF
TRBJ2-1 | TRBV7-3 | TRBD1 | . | ASSFTGGDEQF
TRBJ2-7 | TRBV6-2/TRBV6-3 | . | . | ASRQPPGPEQY